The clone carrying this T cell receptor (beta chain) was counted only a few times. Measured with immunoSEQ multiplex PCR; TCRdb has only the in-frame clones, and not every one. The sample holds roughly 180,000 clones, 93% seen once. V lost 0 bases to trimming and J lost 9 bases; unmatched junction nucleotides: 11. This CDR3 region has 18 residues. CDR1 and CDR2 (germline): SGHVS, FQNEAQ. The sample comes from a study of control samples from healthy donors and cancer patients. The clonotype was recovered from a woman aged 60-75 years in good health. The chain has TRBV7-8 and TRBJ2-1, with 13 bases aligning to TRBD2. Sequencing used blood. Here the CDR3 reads CASSLARLAGGRSGEQFF. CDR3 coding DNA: TGTGCCAGCAGCTTAGCTCGACTAGCGGGGGGCCGATCGGGTGAGCAGTTCTTC.